Listed here is a single T cell receptor beta chain. Its target is not known. Sequencing was performed with immunoSEQ multiplex PCR; in TCRdb, only in-frame clones are kept and a portion is missing. The sample has 110,000 or so clones; approximately 90% are singletons. The data were taken from a study of T cell responses to AZD1222 COVID-19 vaccine. The CDR3 is 16 residues long. Looked up from germline, CDR1 is LGHNA and CDR2 is YNFKEQ. Trimming left V 4 bases short and J 6 bases short, with 21 bases between. General observations from the study: With two AZD1222 doses given, Spike-specific TCR breadth and depth both rose. Donors, mostly white British, included more females; clonal diversity was possibly underestimated.

The V and J genes are TRBV4-2 and TRBJ1-1; D may be TRBD1 (5 bases). The origin of this receptor is an adult who received the AZD1222 COVID-19 vaccine. The sample here was peripheral blood, taken 28 days after the second AZD1222 dose. CDR3 sequence: CASSPFLGLSDAEAFF. The CDR3 nucleotides are TGTGCCAGCAGCCCGTTCTTGGGGCTTAGCGACGCTGAAGCTTTCTTT.